These T cell receptor beta chains were read from a single sample in a study of blood T cells in healthy people across ages. TCRdb used MiXCR to reprocess the 5' RACE reads, holding one entry per CDR3 protein. The sample has over 1,200,000 distinct CDR3 sequences; around 55% are singletons. The sequencing sample was made of blood. Receptors originate from a young man in good health. Each CDR3 is given with its conserved first and last residue. A D gene is named only where the DNA matches it firmly. Size tells how often a clone was seen (once, few, many) or the class of an expanded clone, and some rows leave it out.

TRBJ2-7 | TRBD1 | many | TRBV6-5 | TGTGCCAGCAGTTGGGGACAGGGTTCCTACGAGCAGTACTTC | CASSWGQGSYEQYF
TRBJ2-5 | TRBD2 | NA | TRBV9 | TGTGCCAGCAGCCCCACCACTAGCGGGAGGGATGAGGAGACCCAGTACTTC | CASSPTTSGRDEETQYF
TRBJ1-2 | NA | few | TRBV12-3/TRBV12-4 | TGTGCCAGCAGTTTAAGCGGGACCCGGGTGTCGGGCTACACCTTC | CASSLSGTRVSGYTF
TRBJ2-7 | NA | few | TRBV7-9 | TGTGCCAGCAGCTGGACAGCTCACTCCTACGAGCAGTACTTC | CASSWTAHSYEQYF
TRBJ2-1 | TRBD2 | NA | TRBV10-3 | TGTGCCATCATGGCTAGCGGGAACTATGAGCAGTTCTTC | CAIMASGNYEQFF
TRBJ2-7 | NA | NA | TRBV27 | TGTGCCAGCAGTTTATGGTCAGCAGGCCACGAGCAGTACTTC | CASSLWSAGHEQYF
TRBJ2-7 | NA | few | TRBV5-1 | TGTGCCAGCAGTTTATATTCGGGGTACGAGCAGTACTTC | CASSLYSGYEQYF
TRBJ1-5 | TRBD1 | few | TRBV6-1 | TGTGCCAGCAGCCTGACAGGGGCCCCTTATAGCAATCAGCCCCAGCATTTT | CASSLTGAPYSNQPQHF
TRBJ2-3 | TRBD1 | NA | TRBV19 | TGTGCCAGTACCCCCCGCTGGGACAGGGTTAGCACAGATACGCAGTATTTT | CASTPRWDRVSTDTQYF
TRBJ2-1 | TRBD2 | once | TRBV2 | TGTGCCAGCAAGACACTAGCGGGGGACAACTACAATGAGCAGTTCTTC | CASKTLAGDNYNEQFF
TRBJ2-1 | NA | NA | TRBV5-1 | TGCGCCAGCAGCGTACGAACAGGGAATTCCAACAATGAGCAGTTCTTC | CASSVRTGNSNNEQFF
TRBJ2-7 | NA | few | TRBV20-1 | TGCAGTGCCCTTCCGGACGGAGAGCCCTACGAGCAGTACTTC | CSALPDGEPYEQYF
TRBJ2-5 | TRBD2 | NA | TRBV7-2 | TGTGCCAGCAGCTTTAGTGGGCTAGCGGGGGTCCCGGGGGAGACCCAGTACTTC | CASSFSGLAGVPGETQYF
TRBJ1-2 | NA | NA | TRBV15 | TGTGCCATCAGCAGAGCAGGACGGGAAGGCTACACCTTC | CAISRAGREGYTF
TRBJ2-3 | TRBD2 | few | TRBV29-1 | TGCAGCGTTGAGGGACTAGCGGGATCTTCAGATACGCAGTATTTT | CSVEGLAGSSDTQYF
TRBJ1-1 | NA | NA | TRBV7-9 | TGTGCCAGCAGCTTAGTCGGGCTCTCTCCGAACACTGAAGCTTTCTTT | CASSLVGLSPNTEAFF
TRBJ1-1 | TRBD1 | once | TRBV4-2 | TGTGCCAGCAGCCATCCGGGACAGGGGGCTGATGAAGCTTTCTTT | CASSHPGQGADEAFF
TRBJ2-5 | NA | NA | TRBV4-1 | TGCGCCAGCAGCCAAATCCGGGCGAGGGGGAAGAAAGAGACCCAGTACTTC | CASSQIRARGKKETQYF
TRBJ1-4 | NA | NA | TRBV5-1 | TGCGCCAGCAGCAACTCCGGGACGGAGGGTGAAAAACTGTTTTTT | CASSNSGTEGEKLFF
TRBJ2-5 | TRBD2 | few | TRBV20-1 | TGCAGTGCTAGGATGTTTTCAGCGGGGGGAAAAGAGACCCAGTACTTC | CSARMFSAGGKETQYF
TRBJ2-5 | NA | NA | TRBV2 | TGTGCCAGCAGTGACGGGGAGGTTCCTGAGCAGTACTTC | CASSDGEVPEQYF
TRBJ2-7 | TRBD1 | NA | TRBV4-1 | TGCGCCAGCAGCCCGGGACAGGGTACTTTCTACGAGCAGTACTTC | CASSPGQGTFYEQYF
TRBJ1-2 | TRBD1 | NA | TRBV12-3/TRBV12-4 | TGTGCCAGCAGTCCTTGGGACAGCCCATTCCCCTATGGCTACACCTTC | CASSPWDSPFPYGYTF
TRBJ1-5 | TRBD1 | NA | TRBV2 | TGTGCCAGCACCGGGACAGTAATAAATCAGCCCCAGCATTTT | CASTGTVINQPQHF
TRBJ2-3 | TRBD2 | few | TRBV29-1 | TGCAGCGGGGTACTAGCGGGGGGTCTAGATACGCAGTATTTT | CSGVLAGGLDTQYF
TRBJ1-5 | NA | NA | TRBV29-1 | TGCAGCGCAACGGGATATAATCAGCCCCAGCATTTT | CSATGYNQPQHF
TRBJ2-2 | NA | NA | TRBV6-5 | TGTGCCAGCAGTTACTCGGGGGTACCCCTCGGGGAGCTGTTTTTT | CASSYSGVPLGELFF
TRBJ1-5 | NA | once | TRBV6-6 | TGTGCCAGCAGGGCTAATCAGCCCCAGCATTTT | CASRANQPQHF
TRBJ1-2 | TRBD1 | NA | TRBV29-1 | TGCAGCGGCGGGGAGGGGGGACAGACTTCCTACACCTTC | CSGGEGGQTSYTF
TRBJ2-5 | NA | NA | TRBV20-1 | TGCAGTGCTAATGCCTTTGGAGAGACCCAGTACTTC | CSANAFGETQYF
TRBJ2-3 | NA | NA | TRBV19 | TGTGCCAGCAGGGACCTACGCACAGATACGCAGTATTTT | CASRDLRTDTQYF
TRBJ2-7 | NA | NA | TRBV20-1 | TGCAGTGCTGGCGACTTACTCTACGAGCAGTACTTC | CSAGDLLYEQYF
TRBJ1-2 | NA | NA | TRBV6-1 | TGTGCCAGCAGTGAATTAGGGACAACTAACTATGGCTACACCTTC | CASSELGTTNYGYTF
TRBJ2-5 | TRBD2 | NA | TRBV4-1 | TGCGCCAGCAGCCAAGATTTAGCGGGCGGGGGTGGAGAGACCCAGTACTTC | CASSQDLAGGGGETQYF
TRBJ2-7 | NA | NA | TRBV6-1 | TGTGCCAGCAGTGAAGCAAGGGGACTTGGCTACGAGCAGTACTTC | CASSEARGLGYEQYF
TRBJ2-7 | NA | NA | TRBV28 | TGTGCCGGCAGCAAGGGGGGGACCTACGAGCAGTACTTC | CAGSKGGTYEQYF
TRBJ2-7 | NA | few | TRBV3-1 | TGTGCCAGCAGCCTTCAAATGGCGTACGAGCAGTACTTC | CASSLQMAYEQYF